This T cell receptor (beta chain) was sequenced during a study of PD-1 blockade in classical Hodgkin lymphoma. Broader study findings: Newly diagnosed patients reportedly had lower baseline TCR diversity than healthy donors.

Some clones are missing from TCRdb's copy, which holds only in-frame ones; the method was immunoSEQ multiplex PCR. The sample records fewer than 2,000 clones, roughly two thirds being singletons. Following autologous stem cell transplantation, relapse occurred in every patient, and exposure to brentuximab vedotin varied. The CD8+ T cells came from thawed PBMCs through magnetic negative selection. This clone was recorded a few times. What it recognizes is unknown. The source of this sequence is a human donor with classical Hodgkin lymphoma. This material consisted of CD8+ T cells from blood, taken at baseline.

For the CDR3, the DNA is TGTGCCAGCAGCTTAGCGGGGGGCACCTACGAGCAGTACTTC. Amino acids: CASSLAGGTYEQYF. The chain combines TRBV7-2 with TRBJ2-7; D may correspond to TRBD1 or TRBD2 (6 bases each). CDR3 size: 14 residues. V lost 0 bases, J lost 2 bases, and 8 bases lay in between. Germline V gene lookup returns CDR1 SGHTA and CDR2 FQGNSA.